This T cell receptor (beta chain) was profiled in a study of blood T cells in healthy people across ages. Study conclusions and caveats: Naive CD4+ cells and diversity were both higher in long-lived donors than in aged donors.

A sample-barcoded 5' primer and a J-beta primer mix were used in a second PCR of roughly 7 to 11 cycles. Each cDNA molecule, via a template-switch adaptor with 12 random nucleotides, was tagged. Each CDR3 protein gets one entry after TCRdb re-called the 5' RACE reads with MiXCR. The sample records 850,000 or so distinct CDR3 sequences, around 26% being singletons. A word on this clonotype: Antigen specificity is unknown.

The sequenced material came from blood. The TCR originated in a woman of 80 years or more in good health.

In DNA form, the CDR3 reads TGTGCCAGCAGTTACTTAGTGGGGGCTGGGGCCAACGTCCTGACTTTC. Its translation: CASSYLVGAGANVLTF. This chain connects TRBV6-2 or TRBV6-3 to TRBJ2-6; D possibly matches TRBD1 or TRBD2 (5 bases each). This CDR3 spans 16 amino acids. The ends were cut back, 1 base at V and 2 bases at J, with 9 bases in the middle. Looked up from germline, CDR1 is MNHEY and CDR2 is SVGEGT.